The clone carrying this TCR beta chain was observed a handful of times. The antigen remains undetermined. The data originate from a study of beta chain features in type 1 diabetes. Turning to the study itself: Cell yields, age and gender were similar between patients and healthy donors.

Study results and caveats: Within patients, naive, central memory and Treg TCRB repertoires seemed more similar than within healthy donors. TCRB CDR3s from Type 1 diabetes patients were moderately but significantly shorter in all four CD4+ subsets. The study found fewer insertions and more deletions at VDJ junctions in type 1 diabetes patients.

This CDR3 is built from 15 residues. The germline gives CDR1 SGHNT, CDR2 YYREEE (reference sequence). Trimming left V 2 bases short and J 0 bases short, with 11 bases between. Every isolated RNA sample was fully reverse transcribed, so sequencing captured expressed TCRB transcripts. Sequenced by immunoSEQ multiplex PCR; TCRdb stores in-frame clones only, minus some. The sample gives about 650,000 clones, 9.5% to 15% of which show up once; more than 0.1% is in the top ten. The sequenced sample consisted of naive CD4+ T cells from blood. This TCR was recovered from a man younger than 45 with type 1 diabetes. V and J are TRBV5-4 and TRBJ2-5; D is ambiguous. The CDR3 sequence: CASSFSGSNQETQYF. The CDR3 coding sequence is TGTGCCAGCAGCTTCTCAGGTTCTAACCAAGAGACCCAGTACTTC.